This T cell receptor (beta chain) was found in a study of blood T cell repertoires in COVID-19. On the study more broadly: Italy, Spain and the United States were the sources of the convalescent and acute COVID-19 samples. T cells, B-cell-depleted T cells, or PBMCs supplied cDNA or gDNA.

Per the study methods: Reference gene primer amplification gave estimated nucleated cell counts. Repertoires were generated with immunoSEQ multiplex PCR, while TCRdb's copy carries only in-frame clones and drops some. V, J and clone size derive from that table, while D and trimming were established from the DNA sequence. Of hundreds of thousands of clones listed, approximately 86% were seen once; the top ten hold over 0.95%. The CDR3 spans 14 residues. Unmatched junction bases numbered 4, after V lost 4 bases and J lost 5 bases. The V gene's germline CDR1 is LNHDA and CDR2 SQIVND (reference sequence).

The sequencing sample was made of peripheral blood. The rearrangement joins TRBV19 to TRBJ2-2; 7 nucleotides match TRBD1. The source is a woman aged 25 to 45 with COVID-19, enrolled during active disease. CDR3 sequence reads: CASSTAGGTGELFF. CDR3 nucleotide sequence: TGTGCCAGTAGTACAGCAGGGGGTACCGGGGAGCTGTTTTTT.